The 24 T cell receptor beta chains in this list originate from one sample, sequenced in a study of cytomegalovirus exposure and HLA in healthy donors. Vbeta (60) and Jbeta (13) primers were used in the PCR. TCRdb's copy holds only in-frame clones and misses some; the assay was immunoSEQ multiplex PCR. Of roughly 150,000 clones listed, roughly 82% were seen once; the top ten hold around 6.6%. The sequenced material came from PBMCs. These receptors were collected from a woman in her fifties or sixties in good health and CMV-seropositive.

CDR3 loop: CASSFRGRDEQYF. For the CDR3, the DNA is TGTGCCAGCAGCTTCAGGGGGCGAGACGAGCAGTACTTC. The chain is built from TRBV11-2 and TRBJ2-7; 8 bases are shared with TRBD1. Germline V gene data show CDR1 as SGHAT and CDR2 as FQNNGV. This CDR3 spans 13 amino acids. The ends lost 3 bases at V and 5 bases at J; junction bases unmatched: 3. Variable domain in full (rest from reference TRBV11-2 and TRBJ2-7): EAGVAQSPRYKIIEKRQSVAFWCNPISGHATLYWYQQILGQGPKLLIQFQNNGVVDDSQLPKDRFSAERLKGVDSTLKIQPAKLEDSAVYLCASSFRGRDEQYFGPGTRLTVT.

This chain joins TRBV10-2 and TRBJ1-2; the match to TRBD1 covers 7 bases. The CDR3 consists of 17 residues. Germline V gene lookup returns CDR1 WSHSY and CDR2 SAAADI. V gave up 3 bases and J gave up 3 bases; unmatched junction bases: 13. DNA of the CDR3: TGCGCCAGCAGTGACCCAAATCGCCAGGGGGTATACTATGGCTACACCTTC. Amino acids: CASSDPNRQGVYYGYTF.

The chain combines TRBV27 with TRBJ1-1; 7 bases match TRBD1. The CDR3 totals 14 residues. V was pared by 2 bases and J by 1 base, with 1 base of the junction left unmatched. Germline loops: CDR1 MNHEY, CDR2 SMNVEV (reference sequence). CDR3 DNA sequence: TGTGCCAGCAGTTTAAACAGGGGGAACACTGAAGCTTTCTTT. This encodes CASSLNRGNTEAFF.

The chain carries TRBV4-1 and TRBJ1-1; TRBD1 matches 9 bases. V lost 0 bases and J lost 4; bases outside the gene matches: 3. The CDR3 has 15 residues. Germline lookup yields CDR1 MGHRA and CDR2 YSYEKL. CDR3 DNA: TGCGCCAGCAGCCAAGATGGGACAGGGACCACTGAAGCTTTCTTT. It is translated as CASSQDGTGTTEAFF.

The CDR3 protein is CASSIVGGVYSNQPQHF. The CDR3 nucleotides read TGTGCCAGTAGTATCGTCGGGGGTGTATATAGCAATCAGCCCCAGCATTTT. This chain links TRBV19 with TRBJ1-5; D may be TRBD1 (5 bases). CDR3 length: 17 residues. V lost 3 bases to trimming and J lost 0 bases, with 15 bases between them. Germline V gene sequence: CDR1 LNHDA, CDR2 SQIVND (reference sequence).

The chain carries TRBV5-6 and TRBJ1-1, with D tentatively TRBD1 (5 bases). The germline V gene has CDR1 SGHDT and CDR2 YYEEEE. CDR3 length equals 16 residues. Trimming shortened V by 4 bases and J by 8 bases, and 24 bases separated the two germline ends. In DNA, the CDR3 is TGTGCCAGCAGCGGGGGGAGGGGACCAGGGCGTGGGGAAGCTTTCTTT. Its protein product is CASSGGRGPGRGEAFF. Supplemented by reference TRBV5-6 and TRBJ1-1, the full variable domain reads DAGVTQSPTHLIKTRGQQVTLRCSPKSGHDTVSWYQQALGQGPQFIFQYYEEEERQRGNFPDRFSGHQFPNYSSELNVNALLLGDSALYLCASSGGRGPGRGEAFFGQGTRLTVV.

This chain uses TRBV6-1 with TRBJ2-3; 8 bases line up with TRBD1. The CDR3 has 16 amino acids. With V trimmed by 4 bases and J by 1 base, 7 bases remained unmatched. The germline V gene encodes CDR1 MNHNS and CDR2 SASEGT. CDR3 residues: CASSARQGTGTDTQYF. The CDR3 nucleotides read TGTGCCAGCAGTGCGAGACAGGGGACGGGCACAGATACGCAGTATTTT.

The chain couples TRBV11-2 to TRBJ2-7; 9 positions agree with TRBD1. The CDR3 consists of 15 residues. Trimming at V came to 0 bases and at J to 3 bases, leaving 3 bases not matched to a gene. Per germline, CDR1 SGHAT and CDR2 FQNNGV. This CDR3 is CASSLDPGQGYEQYF. The CDR3 nucleotides are TGTGCCAGCAGCTTAGATCCGGGACAGGGCTACGAGCAGTACTTC.

The sample holds one count of this clone. The chain is built from TRBV6-1 and TRBJ1-1; perhaps TRBD1 as D (6 bases). CDR3 length equals 14 residues. Per germline, CDR1 MNHNS and CDR2 SASEGT. V lost 5 bases and J 4 bases, leaving 14 bases between the germline ends. The CDR3 is CASSKGGYGTEAFF. CDR3 bases: TGTGCCAGCAGTAAGGGGGGGTACGGCACTGAAGCTTTCTTT.

J is TRBJ2-6 and V is TRBV5-1, with D perhaps TRBD2 (6 bases). The V gene's germline CDR1 is SGHRS and CDR2 YFSETQ. The CDR3 runs to 18 residues. Trimming left V 4 bases short and J 0 bases short, with 17 bases between. The CDR3 nucleotides are TGCGCCAGCAGCCAAACCGCGGGGTTCACCTCTGGGGCCAACGTCCTGACTTTC. Amino acids: CASSQTAGFTSGANVLTF.

The chain combines TRBV19 with TRBJ2-3; TRBD2 matches 9 bases. The V segment lost 2 bases and the J segment 11 bases; nucleotides outside the gene matches: 5. Germline V CDR1 and CDR2: LNHDA, SQIVND (reference sequence). CDR3 size: 13 residues. The CDR3 loop is CASSILGGREQYF. For the CDR3, the DNA is TGTGCCAGTAGTATATTAGGCGGGAGGGAGCAGTATTTT.

The V gene is TRBV20-1, the J gene TRBJ2-7, with unresolved D. This CDR3 has 11 residues. Germline V gene lookup returns CDR1 DFQATT and CDR2 SNEGSKA (reference sequence). V was trimmed by 0 bases and J by 7 bases, leaving 7 bases between them. As DNA, the CDR3 is TGCAGTGCTAGAGACGCGGTAGAGCAGTACTTC. It yields the protein CSARDAVEQYF.

Details on this clone: Its ends do not fully match the called genes, so a read error is possible. V usage is TRBV7-9 and J usage is TRBJ2-1, with TRBD2 matching over 11 bases. The CDR3 runs to 18 residues. CDR1 SEHNR and CDR2 FQNEAQ come from the germline V gene (reference sequence). CDR3 in amino acids: CSSSPTLRLAGIYNEQFF. The CDR3 DNA sequence: TGTTCCAGCAGCCCGACCCTGAGACTAGCGGGGATATACAATGAGCAGTTCTTC.

This chain links TRBV9 with TRBJ2-1; D may be TRBD2 (5 bases). Germline V CDR1 and CDR2: SGDLS, YYNGEE. V shed 0 bases and J shed 6 bases, with 10 bases lying between them. CDR3 size: 14 residues. CDR3: CASSVGTAFNEQFF. For the CDR3, the DNA is TGTGCCAGCAGCGTAGGGACTGCCTTCAATGAGCAGTTCTTC. The complete variable domain, with remaining parts taken from reference TRBV9 and TRBJ2-1, reads DSGVTQTPKHLITATGQRVTLRCSPRSGDLSVYWYQQSLDQGLQFLIQYYNGEERAKGNILERFSAQQFPDLHSELNLSSLELGDSALYFCASSVGTAFNEQFFGPGTRLTVL.

The chain carries TRBV11-2 and TRBJ2-7; tentative D call: TRBD2 (5 bases). The V gene lost 2 bases and the J gene lost 2 bases, with 10 bases spanning the gap. Germline V lookup: CDR1 SGHAT, CDR2 FQNNGV. This CDR3 has 14 residues. The CDR3 loop is CASSLQLGTYEQYF. The CDR3 DNA follows: TGTGCCAGCAGCTTACAACTAGGCACCTACGAGCAGTACTTC. Supplemented by reference TRBV11-2 and TRBJ2-7, the full variable domain reads EAGVAQSPRYKIIEKRQSVAFWCNPISGHATLYWYQQILGQGPKLLIQFQNNGVVDDSQLPKDRFSAERLKGVDSTLKIQPAKLEDSAVYLCASSLQLGTYEQYFGPGTRLTVT.

The V gene is TRBV18, the J gene TRBJ1-1; perhaps TRBD1 as D (6 bases). Trimming stripped 3 bases from V and 1 base from J, with 9 bases between. The CDR3 loop spans 14 amino acids. The V gene's germline CDR1 is KGHSH and CDR2 LQKENI. Here the CDR3 DNA reads TGTGCCAGCTCACCGAACAGGGCGAACACTGAAGCTTTCTTT. It yields the protein CASSPNRANTEAFF.

This rearrangement joins TRBV5-6 to TRBJ1-6, with no clear D. Trimming removed 1 base at V and 0 bases at J, with 11 bases between. Germline values: CDR1 SGHDT, CDR2 YYEEEE. CDR3 size: 17 residues. CDR3: CASSLNGRSSYNSPLHF. CDR3 DNA sequence: TGTGCCAGCAGCTTGAATGGGAGGAGCTCCTATAATTCACCCCTCCACTTT.

The chain recombines TRBV15 with TRBJ1-2; D remains unclear. Germline lookup yields CDR1 LNHNV and CDR2 YYDKDF (reference sequence). Trimming left V 0 bases short and J 6 bases short, with 17 bases between. The CDR3 spans 16 residues. The CDR3 reads CATSRDRAGTRDGYTF. In DNA, the CDR3 is TGTGCCACCAGCAGAGATAGGGCGGGCACTCGAGATGGCTACACCTTC.

As regards this clone: This CDR3 is also generated by other DNA sequences in the sample. The V gene is TRBV5-6, the J gene TRBJ2-7, with D possibly matching TRBD1 (6 bases). Germline-derived CDR1 and CDR2 are SGHDT and YYEEEE. The V end was cut by 2 bases, the J end by 3 bases, with 9 bases between. This CDR3 comprises 13 residues. CDR3 sequence: CASSLQGFYEQYF. DNA of the CDR3: TGTGCCAGCAGCTTACAGGGTTTCTACGAGCAGTACTTC.

The chain carries TRBV9 and TRBJ2-3; 11 bases agree with TRBD2. The CDR3 totals 15 residues. Trimming took 5 bases from V and 6 from J; bases not matched to a gene: 8. Germline values: CDR1 SGDLS, CDR2 YYNGEE. CDR3 amino acids: CASRPYSGGADTQYF. The CDR3 region has the DNA TGTGCCAGCAGGCCTTATAGCGGGGGGGCGGATACGCAGTATTTT.

The chain is built from TRBV12-5 and TRBJ2-3; TRBD2 is a possible D gene (6 bases). V was cut by 6 bases and J by 0 bases, with 13 bases left in between. The CDR3 loop spans 15 amino acids. The germline CDR1 and CDR2 sequences are LGHNT and FRNRAP. The CDR3 nucleotides read TGTGCTAGTGGCCCCGGACTACTCAGCACAGATACGCAGTATTTT. It encodes CASGPGLLSTDTQYF.

V gene TRBV5-8 combines with J gene TRBJ1-4; perhaps TRBD1 as D (5 bases). This CDR3 is built from 17 residues. Germline V gene data show CDR1 as SGHTS and CDR2 as YDEGEE. Trimming pared 0 bases from V and 8 bases from J, leaving 20 bases between. Written as DNA, the CDR3 is TGTGCCAGCAGCTTGGGAGAGACAGCCCTCCTAGGAGAAAAACTGTTTTTT. It encodes CASSLGETALLGEKLFF.

The chain couples TRBV4-2 to TRBJ2-2, with D possibly matching TRBD1 (5 bases). CDR3 length: 15 residues. Looked up from germline, CDR1 is LGHNA and CDR2 is YNFKEQ. Trimming left V 3 bases short and J 0 bases short, with 8 bases between. The CDR3 nucleotides read TGTGCCAGCAGCCACGACAGCGCGAACACCGGGGAGCTGTTTTTT. Its protein is CASSHDSANTGELFF.

The chain links TRBV27 to TRBJ1-6; D perhaps matches TRBD1 (5 bases). The germline CDR1 and CDR2 sequences are MNHEY and SMNVEV (reference sequence). This CDR3 comprises 17 residues. Between the trimmed V and J ends, which lost 3 bases and 0 bases, there was a span of 12 bases. CDR3 protein: CASSFTPRGSYNSPLHF. The CDR3 coding sequence is TGTGCCAGCAGTTTCACCCCAAGGGGCTCCTATAATTCACCCCTCCACTTT.